Listed here are 7 T cell receptor beta chains from one sample, sequenced in a study of T cell responses to AZD1222 COVID-19 vaccine. Libraries were prepared by immunoSEQ multiplex PCR; TCRdb keeps only in-frame clonotypes and omits some of them. The data contain around 130,000 clones, less than 95% of them singletons. This specimen consisted of peripheral blood, obtained 28 days after the second dose of the MenACWY control vaccine. These TCRs come from an adult who received the MenACWY meningococcal vaccine as a control.

The chain carries TRBV6-5 and TRBJ1-1; D might be TRBD1 (6 bases). The CDR3 has 13 residues. Trimming pared 7 bases from V and 5 bases from J, leaving 14 bases between. The germline CDR1 and CDR2 sequences are MNHEY and SVGAGI. The CDR3 loop is CASINRDRTEAFF. CDR3 nucleotide sequence: TGTGCCAGCATCAACAGGGATAGGACTGAAGCTTTCTTT.

The rearrangement links TRBV23-1 to TRBJ2-7, with D possibly called TRBD1 or TRBD2 (5 bases each). TRBV23-1 is known as an ORF, though its function is uncertain. The CDR3 extends over 16 amino acids. V lost 6 bases and J lost 7, with 25 bases in between. CDR3 sequence (DNA): TGCGCCAGCAGCCTTGTACTCCCGGGACGTCTAGAGGAGCAGTACTTC. Residues: CASSLVLPGRLEEQYF.

The chain uses TRBV27 and TRBJ1-5, with 7 nucleotides matching TRBD1. V shed 4 bases, J shed 1 base, and the junction held 7 bases outside the gene matches. CDR1 and CDR2 (germline): MNHEY, SMNVEV (reference sequence). This CDR3 is built from 16 residues. CDR3 amino acids: CASSSSGTVSNQPQHF. As DNA, the CDR3 is TGTGCCAGCAGTTCTTCCGGGACAGTGAGCAATCAGCCCCAGCATTTT.

V usage is TRBV29-1 and J usage is TRBJ1-4; no clear D gene. Trimming pared 0 bases from V and 0 bases from J, leaving 2 bases between. CDR1 is SQVTM, CDR2 ANQGSEA, per germline. The CDR3 length is 13 residues. The CDR3 reads CSVEDPTNEKLFF. CDR3 bases: TGCAGCGTTGAAGATCCAACTAATGAAAAACTGTTTTTT.

This chain connects TRBV4-3 to TRBJ1-2, with 8 bases matching TRBD1. This CDR3 region has 19 residues. Germline CDR1 is LGHNA and CDR2 is YSLEER. V was pared by 2 bases and J by 4 bases, with 18 bases of the junction left unmatched. CDR3 nucleotides: TGCGCCAGCAGCCAACTAACCGGGACAGGAGCACTTCTAACCTATGGCTACACCTTC. As protein: CASSQLTGTGALLTYGYTF.

The chain uses TRBV7-9 and TRBJ2-7; 10 nucleotides agree with TRBD1. This CDR3 region has 14 residues. Trimming removed 8 bases from V and 2 bases from J; junction bases left unmatched: 6. CDR1 is SEHNR and CDR2 is FQNEAQ in the germline V gene (reference sequence). CDR3 protein: CASLPGQGTYEQYF. The CDR3 DNA reads as TGTGCCAGCTTACCGGGACAGGGGACCTACGAGCAGTACTTC.

The chain carries TRBV28 and TRBJ2-5; D gene uncertain. The CDR3 runs to 13 residues. The V end lost 6 bases, the J end lost 3 bases, and 11 bases lay between the germline ends. Per the germline V gene, CDR1 is MDHEN and CDR2 is SYDVKM. The CDR3 here is CASRVGGKETQYF. The CDR3 coding sequence is TGTGCCAGCAGAGTAGGCGGCAAAGAGACCCAGTACTTC.